Presented here are 20 T cell receptor beta chains from one specimen sequenced in a study of shared clonotypes between healthy human individuals. Only in-frame clones appear in the TCRdb table, and some are missing; sequencing was by immunoSEQ multiplex PCR. The sample has about 450,000 clones, roughly 83% seen once; the top ten hold over 10%. The specimen was PBMCs. All receptors derive from a woman aged 40 to 50 in good health. Some clones in this sample may be carry-over from other donors' samples.

DNA of the CDR3: TGCGCCAGCAGCCACCAAGGACTAGCGGGCGATGAGCAGTTCTTC. This sequence encodes CASSHQGLAGDEQFF. V gene TRBV4-1 combines with J gene TRBJ2-1; 11 bases are shared with TRBD2. With V trimmed by 3 bases and J by 8 bases, 6 bases remained unmatched. The CDR3 length is 15 residues. Germline CDR1 MGHRA, CDR2 YSYEKL.

The rearrangement uses TRBV30 and TRBJ2-3; D gene unclear. Germline CDR1 GTSNPN, CDR2 SVGIG (reference sequence). The CDR3 loop spans 14 amino acids. Trimming took off 5 bases at V and 4 bases at J, with 16 bases between the two ends. CDR3 residues: CAWGSSGPADTQYF. Here the CDR3 DNA reads TGTGCCTGGGGCTCCTCGGGCCCCGCAGATACGCAGTATTTT.

V gene TRBV5-1 combines with J gene TRBJ1-1; D ambiguous. CDR3 length: 13 residues. V lost 2 bases, J lost 1 base, and 6 bases lay in between. The germline gives CDR1 SGHRS, CDR2 YFSETQ. CDR3 amino acids: CASSFRGNTEAFF. DNA for the CDR3: TGCGCCAGCAGCTTTCGGGGGAACACTGAAGCTTTCTTT.

The chain couples TRBV5-4 to TRBJ1-5; D is unresolved. CDR1 and CDR2 from the germline V gene are SGHNT and YYREEE (reference sequence). The CDR3 consists of 16 residues. V was pared by 0 bases and J by 0 bases, with 10 bases between. In nucleotides, the CDR3 is TGTGCCAGCAGCTTGGGGCCGGGAAATAGCAATCAGCCCCAGCATTTT. It specifies CASSLGPGNSNQPQHF.

The chain has TRBV10-3 and TRBJ2-3, with D perhaps matching TRBD2 (5 bases). Between the trimmed V and J ends, which lost 9 bases and 0 bases, there was a span of 13 bases. Germline V lookup: CDR1 ENHRY, CDR2 SYGVKD. The CDR3 length is 14 residues. In DNA, the CDR3 is TGTGCCATAGGACTTGGAGATAGCACAGATACGCAGTATTTT. As protein: CAIGLGDSTDTQYF.

The CDR3 coding sequence is TGCAGCGTTGAAGATAGCGCCGTAGGGGCTGAAGCTTTCTTT. Translating gives CSVEDSAVGAEAFF. The chain joins TRBV29-1 to TRBJ1-1, with D possibly matching TRBD1 (5 bases). This CDR3 has 14 residues. From germline, CDR1 is SQVTM and CDR2 ANQGSEA. Deletions cut 0 bases from V and 6 bases from J, with 14 bases between.

The V call is TRBV7-9, the J call TRBJ2-7, with D perhaps TRBD2 (7 bases). Germline V gene data show CDR1 as SEHNR and CDR2 as FQNEAQ (reference sequence). This CDR3 comprises 15 residues. V lost 5 bases and J lost 6, with 20 bases in between. The CDR3 nucleotides are TGTGCCAGCAGCCCCGGCCCACTGGGGGGGCTCGAGCAGTACTTC. As protein: CASSPGPLGGLEQYF.

The J gene is TRBJ1-1, the V gene TRBV6-6; no clear D. CDR1 is MNHNY, CDR2 SVGAGI, per germline (reference sequence). V was trimmed by 0 bases and J by 0 bases, leaving 8 bases between them. The CDR3 sequence is 15 residues long. The CDR3 reads CASSYSEVVNTEAFF. The DNA of the CDR3 is TGTGCCAGCAGTTACTCGGAAGTCGTGAACACTGAAGCTTTCTTT.

The count of this clone is one. V is TRBV7-8 and J is TRBJ2-1, with 10 nucleotides matching TRBD2. Trimming cost V 2 bases and J 4 bases; bases outside gene matches: 8. The CDR3 is 17 residues long. Per the germline V gene, CDR1 is SGHVS and CDR2 is FQNEAQ. This CDR3 is CASSLISGRAGYNEQFF. For the CDR3, the DNA is TGTGCCAGCAGCTTAATAAGCGGGAGGGCCGGGTACAATGAGCAGTTCTTC.

This chain joins TRBV5-1 and TRBJ2-2; 12 bases match TRBD2. Germline V lookup: CDR1 SGHRS, CDR2 YFSETQ. The CDR3 extends over 18 amino acids. With V trimmed by 2 bases and J by 6 bases, 11 bases remained unmatched. This CDR3 reads CASSLKQTSGRFAGELFF. CDR3 DNA sequence: TGCGCCAGCAGCTTAAAACAAACTAGCGGGAGGTTTGCCGGGGAGCTGTTTTTT.

CDR3 sequence: CASSLYQETQYF. The CDR3 region has the DNA TGCGCCAGCAGCTTATACCAAGAGACCCAGTACTTC. This chain uses TRBV5-1 with TRBJ2-5; D is unresolved. Germline lookup yields CDR1 SGHRS and CDR2 YFSETQ. Trimming removed 2 bases at V and 0 bases at J, with 2 bases between. This CDR3 is 12 amino acids long.

The chain joins TRBV5-1 to TRBJ2-5; the match to TRBD1 covers 10 bases. The better agreement between TRBJ2-7 and the DNA end casts doubt on the J call. The CDR3 contains 16 residues. The germline V gene has CDR1 SGHRS and CDR2 YFSETQ. In DNA form, the CDR3 reads TGCGCCAGCAGCTATAACCCCGGGACAGGGGAAGACGAGCAGTACTTC. Translation: CASSYNPGTGEDEQYF.

The chain couples TRBV27 to TRBJ1-5; D remains unclear. V was pared by 6 bases and J by 4 bases, with 7 bases between. This CDR3 is built from 12 residues. Germline V gene lookup returns CDR1 MNHEY and CDR2 SMNVEV (reference sequence). CDR3 loop: CASRDPNQPQHF. The CDR3 bases are TGTGCCAGCAGGGATCCTAATCAGCCCCAGCATTTT.

The chain combines TRBV11-2 with TRBJ2-7; 13 bases agree with TRBD2. The CDR3 loop spans 15 amino acids. The V gene's germline CDR1 is SGHAT and CDR2 FQNNGV. V shed 5 bases and J 4 bases; nucleotides not matched to a gene: 5. The chain's CDR3 is CASSGGLAGAYEQYF. CDR3 nucleotides: TGTGCCAGCAGCGGAGGACTAGCGGGAGCGTACGAGCAGTACTTC.

The V call is TRBV5-3, the J call TRBJ1-1; D not resolved. TRBV5-3 is marked as an open reading frame, function uncertain. V was trimmed by 0 bases and J by 2 bases, leaving 8 bases between them. CDR3 length: 14 residues. CDR3 in DNA: TGTGCCAGAAGCTTGGGTAGGAAAAACACTGAAGCTTTCTTT. Protein product: CARSLGRKNTEAFF.

V is TRBV7-7 and J is TRBJ2-7; 9 bases line up with TRBD1. With V trimmed by 4 bases and J by 3 bases, 7 bases remained unmatched. The CDR3 contains 15 residues. CDR1 SSHAT and CDR2 FNYEAQ come from the germline V gene (reference sequence). As DNA, the CDR3 is TGTGCCAGCAGCTCCCGGGACAGGGAGATCTACGAGCAGTACTTC. Protein: CASSSRDREIYEQYF.

The chain has TRBV28 and TRBJ1-6, with D perhaps TRBD1 (6 bases). The CDR3 length is 16 residues. The V gene lost 3 bases and the J gene lost 9 bases, with 18 bases spanning the gap. Germline values: CDR1 MDHEN, CDR2 SYDVKM. The CDR3 nucleotides read TGTGCCAGCAGTTTGAGCGGGACACCTGAGGGTTCACCCCTCCACTTT. Translation: CASSLSGTPEGSPLHF.

The J gene is TRBJ2-6, the V gene TRBV15; D is perhaps TRBD1 or TRBD2 (5 bases each). V shed 9 bases and J shed 0 bases, with 12 bases lying between them. The CDR3 consists of 15 residues. Germline assignment: CDR1 LNHNV and CDR2 YYDKDF (reference sequence). CDR3 loop: CATHRGYSGANVLTF. The CDR3 DNA sequence: TGTGCCACACACCGGGGCTACTCTGGGGCCAACGTCCTGACTTTC.

This rearrangement joins TRBV5-6 to TRBJ2-7; a possible D gene is TRBD2 (6 bases). Trimming removed 3 bases from V and 1 base from J, with 11 bases in between. Germline CDR1 and CDR2: SGHDT and YYEEEE. There are 14 residues in the CDR3. CDR3 in DNA: TGTGCCAGCAGCTCGGCGGGACGATCCTACGAGCAGTACTTC. Amino acid sequence: CASSSAGRSYEQYF.

The chain uses TRBV18 and TRBJ1-6, with 9 bases matching TRBD1. V dropped 0 bases and J dropped 10; count of bases not matched to a gene: 7. Germline loops: CDR1 KGHSH, CDR2 LQKENI. The CDR3 extends over 16 amino acids. The CDR3 here is CASSPPGQGFWSPLHF. CDR3 DNA sequence: TGTGCCAGCTCACCACCGGGACAGGGATTCTGGTCACCCCTCCACTTT.